This T cell receptor (beta chain) emerged from a study of OX40 agonist ivuxolimab in advanced cancers. Broader study findings: Certain nonresponding patients likewise had low normalized T-cell clonal expansion.

Measured with immunoSEQ multiplex PCR; TCRdb has only the in-frame clones, and not every one. The data contain some 42,000 clones, roughly 86% of them singletons. Worth noting for this clone: Antigen unknown.

The sequenced sample was CD4+ or CD8+ T cells sorted from blood, obtained in a trial of the OX40 agonist ivuxolimab. The sequence was obtained from an adult with an advanced solid tumor such as melanoma, head and neck, liver or kidney cancer.

CDR3 sequence: CASSPYSNQPQHF. The CDR3 DNA follows: TGTGCCAGCAGTCCATACAGCAATCAGCCCCAGCATTTT. This chain links TRBV6-6 with TRBJ1-5; no definite D call. V lost 5 bases and J lost 1, with 6 bases in between. Germline V gives CDR1 MNHNY, CDR2 SVGAGI (reference sequence). This CDR3 comprises 13 residues.